The T cell receptor (beta chain) under discussion was sequenced for a study of shared clonotypes between healthy human individuals. Selected positively for CCR7 and CD45RO-negative, naive CD8 cells excluded terminally differentiated effector memory CD45RA+ cells. Authors' data handling: With immunoSEQ giving junction-only sequences and no quality scores, filtering differed. This table comes from immunoSEQ multiplex PCR, and its TCRdb copy is limited to in-frame clones, with some not included. The V and J calls and the clone size are those of that table, but D and trimming were determined from the DNA. This table holds 550,000 to 750,000 clones, 92% found once. J was trimmed by 1 base and V by 5 bases; bases with no gene match: 7. Germline V gene sequence: CDR1 SGHVS, CDR2 FQNEAQ. This CDR3 comprises 16 residues.

Sequencing was carried out using naive CD8+ T cells sorted from blood. This receptor was identified in a man aged 30-40 years in good health. The J gene is TRBJ2-3, the V gene TRBV7-8; 9 bases match TRBD2. CDR3 DNA sequence: TGTGCCAGCAGCACCCTGGGACTAGCCGGCACAGATACGCAGTATTTT. It encodes CASSTLGLAGTDTQYF.